These T cell receptor beta chains were read from a single sample in a study of shared clonotypes between healthy human individuals. Sequenced by immunoSEQ multiplex PCR; TCRdb stores in-frame clones only, minus some. In the table there are around 560,000 clones, approximately 95% of which are singletons. Material for sequencing was naive CD8+ T cells sorted from blood. All receptors derive from a woman in her 30s in good health. CDR3s include the opening cysteine and the closing phenylalanine or tryptophan. Fields, in order: V gene, D gene, J gene, clone size, CDR3 DNA, CDR3 protein. A D gene is named only where the DNA matches it firmly. The listing skips clone size in some rows; elsewhere it reads once, few, many or a size class.

>TRBV29-1|TRBD1|TRBJ2-7|once
TGCAGCGTCCCGACAGGGCAAGGGCGTCACGAGCAGTACTTC
CSVPTGQGRHEQYF
>TRBV14|TRBD2|TRBJ2-7|-
TGTGCCAGCAGCCTGAATAGCGGGAGGGCCTACGAGCAGTACTTC
CASSLNSGRAYEQYF
>TRBV19|-|TRBJ2-2|-
TGTGCCAGTAGTATGTTCCACGAACCAACCGCGAACACCGGGGAGCTGTTTTTT
CASSMFHEPTANTGELFF
>TRBV28|TRBD1|TRBJ2-7|-
TGTGCCAGCAGCCTGGACAGGGAAATCTCCTACGAGCAGTACTTC
CASSLDREISYEQYF
>TRBV4-1|-|TRBJ2-7|-
TGCGCCAGCAGCTTCACTGAGGACCCACGGCGCGAGCAGTACTTC
CASSFTEDPRREQYF
>TRBV28|-|TRBJ2-7|-
TGTGCCAGCAGTTCCCCCGACACCTACGAGCAGTACTTC
CASSSPDTYEQYF
>TRBV29-1|TRBD1|TRBJ2-7|-
TGCAGCGTCCTACTGGGACAGGAGGCCTACGAGCAGTACTTC
CSVLLGQEAYEQYF
>TRBV5-5|TRBD1|TRBJ2-7|-
TGTGCCAGCAGCTTTTCCGCGGACAGGGGGCCCCACGAGCAGTACTTC
CASSFSADRGPHEQYF
>TRBV30|-|TRBJ1-2|-
TGTGCCTGGAGTGTAGCAGGGGCAAACTATGGCTACACCTTC
CAWSVAGANYGYTF
>TRBV9|-|TRBJ2-3|-
TGTGCCAGCAGCGTAGTGGGATCTCACGATACGCAGTATTTT
CASSVVGSHDTQYF
>TRBV7-9|-|TRBJ2-7|few
TGTGCCAGCAGTTACAGGGACGAGCAGTACTTC
CASSYRDEQYF
>TRBV13|TRBD2|TRBJ2-1|-
TGTGCCAGCAGCTTAAAGCGGGAGTACTACAATGAGCAGTTCTTC
CASSLKREYYNEQFF
>TRBV7-2|-|TRBJ2-7|-
TGTGCCAGCAGCCCGGGGACACCCCCTGAGCAGTACTTC
CASSPGTPPEQYF
>TRBV2|-|TRBJ1-3|few
TGTGCCAGCAGTGGGAGGACAGAAAACACCATATATTTT
CASSGRTENTIYF
>TRBV27|TRBD1|TRBJ1-2|once
TGTGCCAGCAGTAAGGGACAGGGGGCGAGTAACTATGGCTACACCTTC
CASSKGQGASNYGYTF
>TRBV13|-|TRBJ2-7|-
TGTGCCAGCAGCTCCTCCTACGAGCAGTACTTC
CASSSSYEQYF
>TRBV19|-|TRBJ2-2|-
TGTGCCCATCGGAGTAACACCGGGGAGCTGTTTTTT
CAHRSNTGELFF
>TRBV6-5|-|TRBJ1-3|-
TGTGCCAGCAGTCAGGTTCATGTTGGAAACACCATATATTTT
CASSQVHVGNTIYF
>TRBV5-1|TRBD1|TRBJ2-7|-
TGCGCCAGCAGCCCTTACAGGGGGCGCGTGGCCTACGAGCAGTACTTC
CASSPYRGRVAYEQYF
>TRBV28|-|TRBJ2-2|-
TGTGCCAGCCGGGAATCGAAGACAGCAAACACCGGGGAGCTGTTTTTT
CASRESKTANTGELFF
>TRBV5-8|TRBD1|TRBJ1-5|-
TGTGCCAGCAGCCCACCGGGACAGGGGTTTCAGCCCCAGCATTTT
CASSPPGQGFQPQHF
>TRBV4-1|TRBD1|TRBJ1-2|-
TGCGCCAGCAGCCAAGATTTAGAGACAGGGCGCTACTATGGCTACACCTTC
CASSQDLETGRYYGYTF
>TRBV4-2|TRBD1|TRBJ2-1|-
TGTGCCAGCAGCCAAGAGGGGACAGGTGCCTACAATGAGCAGTTCTTC
CASSQEGTGAYNEQFF
>TRBV6-5|-|TRBJ2-7|-
TGTGCCAGCAGCGACCAAGTAAGCCCCTACGAGCAGTACTTC
CASSDQVSPYEQYF
>TRBV19|TRBD2|TRBJ2-1|-
TGTGCCAGTAGTATAACCGGGACTAGCGGCTTCTACAATGAGCAGTTCTTC
CASSITGTSGFYNEQFF
>TRBV10-3|-|TRBJ2-3|-
TGTGCCATCAGTGAGGGGCCGGGCGGGCCTAGCACAGATACGCAGTATTTT
CAISEGPGGPSTDTQYF
>TRBV11-2|TRBD1|TRBJ2-7|-
TGTGCCAGCAGCTACGAGGGACAGGGTTACGAGCAGTACTTC
CASSYEGQGYEQYF
>TRBV7-8|TRBD2|TRBJ2-7|-
TGTGCCAGCAGCTTATCTAGCGGGAACCGCGAGCAGTACTTC
CASSLSSGNREQYF
>TRBV5-1|TRBD2|TRBJ2-7|-
TGCGCCAGCAGAGACGGGACTAGCGGGAGAGATGAGCAGTACTTC
CASRDGTSGRDEQYF
>TRBV15|TRBD1|TRBJ1-1|-
TGTGCCACCAGCAGCAACCCGGGACAGGGGCTATTT
CATSSNPGQGLF
>TRBV27|TRBD2|TRBJ2-1|-
TGTGCCAGCAGTCCCTTAGGGAGGGCAAATGAGCAGTTCTTC
CASSPLGRANEQFF
>TRBV28|-|TRBJ2-1|-
TGTGCCAGCCGGGACTTCCACAATGAGCAGTTCTTC
CASRDFHNEQFF